This T cell receptor (beta chain) emerged from a study of blood T cell repertoires in COVID-19. Study overall: PBMCs, B-cell-depleted T cells, or T cells were the source of the cDNA or gDNA that made up the material.

This CDR3 has 18 amino acids. Germline V lookup: CDR1 SGHTS, CDR2 YDEGEE. The junction had 23 bases not matched to a gene; V was cut back by 4 bases and J by 12 bases. In this sample, this clone turned up a few times. The repertoire was sequenced with immunoSEQ multiplex PCR; TCRdb's copy has only in-frame clones and lacks some. The data hold 35,000 to 45,000 clones, with about 70% observed a single time. The sample consisted of peripheral blood. The chain employs TRBV5-8 and TRBJ2-1, with 9 bases identical to TRBD2. This clonotype originated in an elderly man with acute or convalescent COVID-19. CDR3 sequence (DNA): TGTGCCAGCAGCAGAGAGTTTAGCGGGAGCGTCGGGAGCAAACGGCAGTTCTTC. It translates to CASSREFSGSVGSKRQFF.